Below are 4 T cell receptor beta chains sequenced from a single sample in a study of OX40 agonist ivuxolimab in advanced cancers. Some clones are missing from TCRdb's copy, which holds only in-frame ones; the method was immunoSEQ multiplex PCR. Among some 30,000 clones listed, approximately 90% were seen once. Sample: CD4+ or CD8+ T cells sorted from blood, taken in a trial of the OX40 agonist ivuxolimab. Receptors were obtained from an adult with an advanced solid tumor such as melanoma, head and neck, liver or kidney cancer.

This clone came up once. The gene calls are TRBV7-3 and TRBJ1-5; D is ambiguous. Per germline, CDR1 SGHTA and CDR2 FQGTGA. The CDR3 totals 13 residues. Trimming pared 1 base from V and 7 bases from J, leaving 8 bases between. The CDR3 nucleotides are TGTGCCAGCAGCTTAAAGGTGGGGCAGCCCCAGCATTTT. Translation gives CASSLKVGQPQHF.

The V and J genes are TRBV2 and TRBJ2-7; TRBD1 matches 7 bases. The junction had 9 bases not matched to a gene; V was cut back by 5 bases and J by 2 bases. The CDR3 extends over 15 amino acids. Germline V gene lookup returns CDR1 SNHLY and CDR2 FYNNEI. The CDR3 is CASSPEGQATYEQYF. CDR3 nucleotides: TGTGCCAGCAGTCCTGAAGGACAGGCAACCTACGAGCAGTACTTC.

This clone was observed a few times. J is TRBJ1-2 and V is TRBV7-9; 8 nucleotides align to TRBD1. The length of the CDR3 is 13 residues. Germline V gives CDR1 SEHNR, CDR2 FQNEAQ (reference sequence). Losses at the gene ends were 4 bases for V and 7 bases for J; bases not matched to a gene: 5. The CDR3 spells CASSSYRGAGYTF. The CDR3 nucleotides are TGTGCCAGCAGCTCCTACAGGGGGGCTGGCTACACCTTC.

This clone was detected once. The chain carries TRBV4-2 and TRBJ2-6, with D unresolved. There are 15 residues in the CDR3. Germline V CDR1 and CDR2: LGHNA, YNFKEQ. The V end was cut by 3 bases, the J end by 0 bases, with 6 bases between. The CDR3 reads CASSHIGSGANVLTF. Written as DNA, the CDR3 is TGTGCCAGCAGCCATATTGGCTCTGGGGCCAACGTCCTGACTTTC.